The sequence of this T cell receptor (beta chain) was determined in a study of response to subunit inactivated influenza vaccine. Broader study findings: The study's authors posited that every seasonal influenza vaccination enlists few new T cells.

TCRdb fed the RT-PCR reads into MiXCR, producing one record per CDR3 protein. Of approximately 700,000 distinct CDR3 sequences listed, roughly 13% were seen once; the top ten hold 6.5% to 8.5%. In the case of this clonotype: Its antigen is still unknown.

This CDR3 contains 14 residues. V was pared by 1 base and J by 2 bases, with 7 bases between. Germline V gene lookup returns CDR1 LGHDT and CDR2 YNNKEL (reference sequence). The sequencing used PBMCs from blood, collected less than 15 days before vaccination. This clonotype originated in a man aged 50-60 years who received an inactivated influenza vaccine. V and J are TRBV3-1 and TRBJ2-3; weak D call: TRBD2 (6 bases). The DNA for the CDR3 is TGTGCCAGCAGCCAAGGACTAGACACAGATACGCAGTATTTT. Translating gives CASSQGLDTDTQYF.